These T cell receptor beta chains were read from a single sample in a study of T-cell memory formation after mild COVID-19. Via MiXCR, TCRdb re-called the 5' RACE reads, giving one row per CDR3 protein. The profile shows about half a million distinct CDR3 sequences, approximately 18% of them singletons. Specimen: PBMCs or a T cell subset sorted from them (not recorded which). All receptors come from an adult woman who had mild COVID-19 (a few samples of this study predate the infection). Cell type and time point are not known. Each CDR3 is given with its conserved first and last residue. The order of the fields is J gene, V gene, CDR3 protein.

TRBJ2-4,TRBV5-1,CASSLVASGGDPKAKNIQYF
TRBJ1-2,TRBV20-1,CSARGGPNYGYTF
TRBJ2-5,TRBV11-2,CASSFGSVRVVRETQYF
TRBJ1-2,TRBV10-3,CAISESTGERGYTF
TRBJ2-2,TRBV15,CATSAARGPVPNTGELFF
TRBJ2-7,TRBV9,CASSVGSTGSPYEQYF
TRBJ1-3,TRBV20-1,CSARPRIWGVSGNTIYF
TRBJ2-2,TRBV7-2,CASLGAGELFF
TRBJ1-5,TRBV7-4,CASSPPTGTRQPQHF
TRBJ2-7,TRBV20-1,CSATPSINYEQYF
TRBJ1-1,TRBV6-5,CASSSIIGTVNTEAFF
TRBJ2-4,TRBV5-4,CASSQTQGGSKNIQYF
TRBJ2-3,TRBV7-6,CASSSLAGGNTDTQYF
TRBJ2-3,TRBV29-1,CSGGTGSRDTQYF